The 3 T cell receptor beta chains given below trace back to one sample, sequenced in a study of blood T cell repertoires in COVID-19. Profiled with immunoSEQ multiplex PCR; TCRdb holds only in-frame clones, not every one. The sample has about 260,000 clones, about 87% seen once. The sequenced material came from PBMCs or T cells enriched from blood (not recorded which). The source is a woman aged 40 to 49 who had been exposed to COVID-19.

The chain has TRBV4-3 and TRBJ2-6; D gene uncertain. The germline CDR1 and CDR2 sequences are LGHNA and YSLEER. Trimming cost V 0 bases and J 3 bases, with 6 bases left between them. The length of the CDR3 is 15 residues. Written as DNA, the CDR3 is TGCGCCAGCAGCCAAGAAAGAGGTGGGGCCAACGTCCTGACTTTC. It encodes CASSQERGGANVLTF.

The chain carries TRBV2 and TRBJ2-1; 8 bases agree with TRBD2. The CDR3 consists of 13 residues. Germline V gene sequence: CDR1 SNHLY, CDR2 FYNNEI. V was pared by 6 bases and J by 9 bases, with 7 bases of the junction left unmatched. DNA for the CDR3: TGTGCCAGCAGCCCCGGACTAGCCCGTGAGCAGTTCTTC. Encoded protein: CASSPGLAREQFF.

V usage is TRBV19 and J usage is TRBJ1-1, with D tentatively TRBD1 (5 bases). There are 12 residues in the CDR3. Germline lookup yields CDR1 LNHDA and CDR2 SQIVND (reference sequence). Trimming cost V 6 bases and J 3 bases, with 8 bases left between them. The CDR3 spells CASSPGYTEAFF. For the CDR3, the DNA is TGTGCCAGTAGCCCAGGGTACACTGAAGCTTTCTTT.